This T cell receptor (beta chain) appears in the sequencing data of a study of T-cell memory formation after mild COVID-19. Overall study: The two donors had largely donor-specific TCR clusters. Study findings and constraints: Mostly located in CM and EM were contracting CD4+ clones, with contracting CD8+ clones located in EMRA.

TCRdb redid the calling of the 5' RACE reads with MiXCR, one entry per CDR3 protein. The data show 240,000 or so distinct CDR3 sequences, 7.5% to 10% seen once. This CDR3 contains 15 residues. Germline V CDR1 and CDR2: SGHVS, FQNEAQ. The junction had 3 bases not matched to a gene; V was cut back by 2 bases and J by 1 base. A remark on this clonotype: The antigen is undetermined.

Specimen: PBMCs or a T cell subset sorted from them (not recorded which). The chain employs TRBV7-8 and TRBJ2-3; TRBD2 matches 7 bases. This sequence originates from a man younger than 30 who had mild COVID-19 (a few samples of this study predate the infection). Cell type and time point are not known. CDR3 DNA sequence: TGTGCCAGCAGCTTAACGGCGGGAGGCACAGATACGCAGTATTTT. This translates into CASSLTAGGTDTQYF.